This T cell receptor (beta chain) was recovered during a study of naive and memory T cell subsets. This clonotype was picked up many times. What it recognizes is unknown. Broader study findings: Findings for naive and memory subsets could not be checked against ground truth.

Trimming removed 2 bases from V and 0 bases from J, with 7 bases in between. This CDR3 has 14 amino acids. Germline V gene lookup returns CDR1 MNHEY and CDR2 SMNVEV (reference sequence). The beta constant-region primer was an equimolar mix of two oligonucleotides covering TRBC1 and TRBC2. The ligated cDNA underwent four PCR rounds using SP2 and nested alpha and beta constant-region primers. TCRdb reprocessed the UMI-ligation and nested PCR reads with MiXCR, giving one entry per CDR3 protein. The sample shows fewer than 4,500 distinct CDR3 sequences, 4% to 6% of them seen only once. The clonotype originates from a human donor in good health. This sequence joins TRBV27 and TRBJ1-1; D call uncertain. The sequencing input was effector memory CD8+ T cells from blood. The subset denotes: effector memory, CD45RA- CD27-. The CDR3 DNA follows: TGTGCCAGCAGTTTACAACAACTGAACACTGAAGCTTTCTTT. It specifies CASSLQQLNTEAFF.